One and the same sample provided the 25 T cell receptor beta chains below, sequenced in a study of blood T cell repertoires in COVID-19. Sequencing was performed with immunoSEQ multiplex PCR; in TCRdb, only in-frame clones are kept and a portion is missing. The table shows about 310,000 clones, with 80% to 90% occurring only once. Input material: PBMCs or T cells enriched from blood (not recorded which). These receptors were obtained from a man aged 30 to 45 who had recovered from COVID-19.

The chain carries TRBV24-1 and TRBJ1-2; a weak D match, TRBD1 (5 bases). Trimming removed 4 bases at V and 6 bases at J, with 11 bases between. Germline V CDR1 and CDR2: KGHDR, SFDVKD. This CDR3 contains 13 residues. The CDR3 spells CATSDKTANGYTF. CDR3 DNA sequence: TGTGCCACCAGTGACAAGACAGCGAATGGCTACACCTTC.

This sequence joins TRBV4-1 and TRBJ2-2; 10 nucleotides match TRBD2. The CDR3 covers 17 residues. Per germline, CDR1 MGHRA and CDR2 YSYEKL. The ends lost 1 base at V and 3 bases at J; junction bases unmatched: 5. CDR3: CASSQGLAGAYTGELFF. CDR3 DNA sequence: TGCGCCAGCAGCCAAGGGCTAGCGGGGGCGTACACCGGGGAGCTGTTTTTT.

CDR3 DNA sequence: TGTGCCACCAGTGAATCAGGGGGCGTCTCAGATACGCAGTATTTT. Protein product: CATSESGGVSDTQYF. This chain connects TRBV24-1 to TRBJ2-3; TRBD1 agrees at 8 bases. The trim removed 4 bases at V and 4 bases at J, leaving 6 bases unmatched. Germline V CDR1 and CDR2: KGHDR, SFDVKD. The CDR3 has 15 amino acids.

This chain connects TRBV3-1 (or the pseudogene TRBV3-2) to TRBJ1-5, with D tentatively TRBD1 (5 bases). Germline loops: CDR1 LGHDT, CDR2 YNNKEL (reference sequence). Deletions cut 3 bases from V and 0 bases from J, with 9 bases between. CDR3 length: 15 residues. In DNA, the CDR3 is TGTGCCAGCAGCCAGGCAGGACATAGCAATCAGCCCCAGCATTTT. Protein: CASSQAGHSNQPQHF.

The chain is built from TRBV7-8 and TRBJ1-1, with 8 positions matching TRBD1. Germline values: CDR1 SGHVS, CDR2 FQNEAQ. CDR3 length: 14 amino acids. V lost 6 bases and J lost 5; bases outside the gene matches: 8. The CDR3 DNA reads TGTGCCAGCAGGATCCAGGGGGCTTATACTGAAGCTTTCTTT. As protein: CASRIQGAYTEAFF.

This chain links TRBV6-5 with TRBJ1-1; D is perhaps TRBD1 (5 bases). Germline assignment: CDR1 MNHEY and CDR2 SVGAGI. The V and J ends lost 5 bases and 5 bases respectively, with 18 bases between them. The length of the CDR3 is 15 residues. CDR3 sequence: CASSPRVRGSTEAFF. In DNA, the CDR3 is TGTGCCAGCAGTCCCAGGGTTCGGGGGAGTACTGAAGCTTTCTTT.

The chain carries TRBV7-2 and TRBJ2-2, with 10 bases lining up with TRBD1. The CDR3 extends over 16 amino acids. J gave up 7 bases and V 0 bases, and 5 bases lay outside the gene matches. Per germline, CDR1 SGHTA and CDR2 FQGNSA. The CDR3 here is CASSLAGQGSRGELFF. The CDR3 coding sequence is TGTGCCAGCAGCTTAGCGGGACAGGGGTCTCGCGGGGAGCTGTTTTTT. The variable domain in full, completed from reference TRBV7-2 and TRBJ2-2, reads GAGVSQSPSNKVTEKGKDVELRCDPISGHTALYWYRQSLGQGLEFLIYFQGNSAPDKSGLPSDRFSAERTGGSVSTLTIQRTQQEDSAVYLCASSLAGQGSRGELFFGEGSRLTVL.

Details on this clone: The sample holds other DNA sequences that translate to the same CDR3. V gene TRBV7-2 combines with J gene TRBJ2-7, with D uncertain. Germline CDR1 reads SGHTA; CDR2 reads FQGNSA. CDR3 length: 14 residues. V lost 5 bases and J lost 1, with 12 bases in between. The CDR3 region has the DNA TGTGCCAGCAGCCTCTACAGAGAATCCTACGAGCAGTACTTC. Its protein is CASSLYRESYEQYF.

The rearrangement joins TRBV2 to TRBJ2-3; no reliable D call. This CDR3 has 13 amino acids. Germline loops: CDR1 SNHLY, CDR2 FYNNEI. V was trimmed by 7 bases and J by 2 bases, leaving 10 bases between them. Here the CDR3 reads CASNSPFTDTQYF. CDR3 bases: TGTGCCAGCAATAGCCCCTTCACAGATACGCAGTATTTT.

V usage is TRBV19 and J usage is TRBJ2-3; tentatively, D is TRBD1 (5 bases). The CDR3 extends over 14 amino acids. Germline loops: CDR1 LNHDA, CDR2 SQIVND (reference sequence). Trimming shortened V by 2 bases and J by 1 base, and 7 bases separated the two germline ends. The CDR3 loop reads CASSIQGGTDTQYF. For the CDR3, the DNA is TGTGCCAGTAGTATACAAGGGGGCACAGATACGCAGTATTTT.

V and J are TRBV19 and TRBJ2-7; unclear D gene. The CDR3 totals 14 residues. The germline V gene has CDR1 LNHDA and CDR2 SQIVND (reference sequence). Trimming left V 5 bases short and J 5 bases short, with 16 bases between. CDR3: CASSPMKQSDEQYF. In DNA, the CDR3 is TGTGCCAGTAGTCCAATGAAACAGTCCGACGAGCAGTACTTC.

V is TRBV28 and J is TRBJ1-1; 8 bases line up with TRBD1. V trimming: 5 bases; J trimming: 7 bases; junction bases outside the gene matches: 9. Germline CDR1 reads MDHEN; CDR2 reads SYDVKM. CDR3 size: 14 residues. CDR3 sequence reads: CASSKNRGRGEAFF. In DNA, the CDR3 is TGTGCCAGCAGTAAAAACAGGGGGAGGGGTGAAGCTTTCTTT.

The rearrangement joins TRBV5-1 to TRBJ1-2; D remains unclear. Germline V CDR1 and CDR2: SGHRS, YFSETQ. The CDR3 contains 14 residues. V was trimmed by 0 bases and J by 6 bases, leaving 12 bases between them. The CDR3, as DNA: TGCGCCAGCAGCTTGGCAGAGCGAGGGCATGGCTACACCTTC. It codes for CASSLAERGHGYTF. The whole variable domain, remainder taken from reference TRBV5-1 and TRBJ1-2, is KAGVTQTPRYLIKTRGQQVTLSCSPISGHRSVSWYQQTPGQGLQFLFEYFSETQRNKGNFPGRFSGRQFSNSRSEMNVSTLELGDSALYLCASSLAERGHGYTFGSGTRLTVV.

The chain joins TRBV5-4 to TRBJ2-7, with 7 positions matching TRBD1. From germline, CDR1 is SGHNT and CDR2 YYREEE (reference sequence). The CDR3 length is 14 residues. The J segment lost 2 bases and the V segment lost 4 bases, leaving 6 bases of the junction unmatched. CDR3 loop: CASSDRDRTYEQYF. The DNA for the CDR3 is TGTGCCAGCAGCGACCGGGACAGAACCTACGAGCAGTACTTC.

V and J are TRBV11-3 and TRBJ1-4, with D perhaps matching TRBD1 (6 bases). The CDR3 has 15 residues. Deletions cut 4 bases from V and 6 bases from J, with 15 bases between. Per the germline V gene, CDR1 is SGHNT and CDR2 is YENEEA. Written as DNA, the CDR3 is TGTGCCAGCAGCTGGGACAATCGTATGCATGAAAAACTGTTTTTT. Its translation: CASSWDNRMHEKLFF.

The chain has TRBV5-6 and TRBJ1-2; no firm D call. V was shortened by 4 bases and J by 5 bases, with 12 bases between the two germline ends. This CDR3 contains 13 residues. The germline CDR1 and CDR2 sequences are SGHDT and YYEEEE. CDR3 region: CASSPSTGYGYTF. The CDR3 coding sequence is TGTGCCAGCAGCCCGAGTACGGGATATGGCTACACCTTC.

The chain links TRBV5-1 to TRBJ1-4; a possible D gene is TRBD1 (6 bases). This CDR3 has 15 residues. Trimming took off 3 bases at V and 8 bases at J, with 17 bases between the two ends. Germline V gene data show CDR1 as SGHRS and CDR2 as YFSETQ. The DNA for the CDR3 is TGCGCCAGCAGCTCCTCCGGGACACGAGGCGAAAAACTGTTTTTT. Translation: CASSSSGTRGEKLFF.

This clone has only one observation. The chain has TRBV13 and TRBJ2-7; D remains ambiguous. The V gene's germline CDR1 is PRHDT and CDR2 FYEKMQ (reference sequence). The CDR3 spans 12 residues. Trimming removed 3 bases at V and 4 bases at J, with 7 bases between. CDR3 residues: CASSFTTYEQYF. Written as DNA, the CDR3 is TGTGCCAGCAGCTTTACCACTTACGAGCAGTACTTC.

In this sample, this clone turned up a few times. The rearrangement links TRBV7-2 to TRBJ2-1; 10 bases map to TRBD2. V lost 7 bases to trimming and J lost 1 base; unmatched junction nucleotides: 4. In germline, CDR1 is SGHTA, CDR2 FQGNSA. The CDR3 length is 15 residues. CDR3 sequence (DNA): TGTGCCAGCAACCCAGCGGGGGGGTCCTACAATGAGCAGTTCTTC. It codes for CASNPAGGSYNEQFF. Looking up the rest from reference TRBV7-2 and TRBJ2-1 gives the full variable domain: GAGVSQSPSNKVTEKGKDVELRCDPISGHTALYWYRQSLGQGLEFLIYFQGNSAPDKSGLPSDRFSAERTGGSVSTLTIQRTQQEDSAVYLCASNPAGGSYNEQFFGPGTRLTVL.

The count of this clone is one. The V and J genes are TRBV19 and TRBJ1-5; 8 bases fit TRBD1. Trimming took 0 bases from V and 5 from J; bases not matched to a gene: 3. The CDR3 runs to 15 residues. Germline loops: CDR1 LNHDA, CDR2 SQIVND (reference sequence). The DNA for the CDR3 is TGTGCCAGTAGTATAGAGGCAGGGGGCCATCAGCCCCAGCATTTT. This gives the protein CASSIEAGGHQPQHF.

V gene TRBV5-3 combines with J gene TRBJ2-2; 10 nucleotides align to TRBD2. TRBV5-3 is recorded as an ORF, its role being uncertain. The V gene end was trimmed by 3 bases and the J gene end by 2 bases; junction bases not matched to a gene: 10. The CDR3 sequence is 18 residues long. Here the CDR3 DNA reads TGTGCCAGAAGCTGGTCTAGCGGGGGCCACCTTAACACCGGGGAGCTGTTTTTT. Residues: CARSWSSGGHLNTGELFF.

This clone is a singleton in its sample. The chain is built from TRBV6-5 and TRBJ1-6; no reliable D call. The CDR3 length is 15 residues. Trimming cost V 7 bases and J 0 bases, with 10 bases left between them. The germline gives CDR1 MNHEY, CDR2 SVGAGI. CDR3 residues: CASNGLSSYNSPLHF. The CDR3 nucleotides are TGTGCCAGCAACGGTCTTAGCTCCTATAATTCACCCCTCCACTTT.

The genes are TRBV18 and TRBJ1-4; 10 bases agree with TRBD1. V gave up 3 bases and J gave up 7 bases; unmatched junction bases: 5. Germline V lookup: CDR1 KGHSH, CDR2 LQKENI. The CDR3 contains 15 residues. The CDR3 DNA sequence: TGTGCCAGCTCACCGCGGACAGGGGGGGTTGAAAAACTGTTTTTT. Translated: CASSPRTGGVEKLFF. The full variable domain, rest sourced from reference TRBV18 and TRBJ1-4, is NAGVMQNPRHLVRRRGQEARLRCSPMKGHSHVYWYRQLPEEGLKFMVYLQKENIIDESGMPKERFSAEFPKEGPSILRIQQVVRGDSAAYFCASSPRTGGVEKLFFGSGTQLSVL.

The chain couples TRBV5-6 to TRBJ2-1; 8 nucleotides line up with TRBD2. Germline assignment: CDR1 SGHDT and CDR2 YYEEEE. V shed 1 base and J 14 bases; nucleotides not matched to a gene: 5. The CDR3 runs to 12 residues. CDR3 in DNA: TGTGCCAGCAGCTTGCTCGGGGGGGATGAGTTCTTC. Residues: CASSLLGGDEFF.

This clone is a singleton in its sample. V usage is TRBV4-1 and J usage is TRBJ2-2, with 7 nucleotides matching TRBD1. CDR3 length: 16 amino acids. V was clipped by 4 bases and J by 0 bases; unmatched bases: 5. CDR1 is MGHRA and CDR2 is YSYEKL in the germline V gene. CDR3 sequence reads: CASSRPTGSNTGELFF. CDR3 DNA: TGCGCCAGCAGCCGACCGACAGGGTCGAACACCGGGGAGCTGTTTTTT.